This is a list of T cell receptor beta chains from one sample in a study of blood T cell repertoires in COVID-19. The data were produced by immunoSEQ multiplex PCR, yet TCRdb's version contains in-frame clones alone and is incomplete. The repertoire holds around 150,000 clones, over 75% seen once, with approximately 2.8% in the top ten. The specimen sequenced was peripheral blood. The receptor source for this set is a woman aged 60-70 years with active COVID-19. Each CDR3 is given with its conserved first and last residue. D genes are given only for firm matches. The size entry is marked missing in some rows and otherwise reads once, few, many or a size class.

d_call	j_call	clone_size	v_call	cdr3_nt	cdr3_aa
.	TRBJ1-2	.	TRBV9	TGTGCCAGCAGCGTAGCGGCAGGCTATGGCTACACCTTC	CASSVAAGYGYTF
.	TRBJ1-4	.	TRBV5-1	TGCGCCAGCAGCTCCAAGCGGGGGGGTAATGAAAAACTGTTTTTT	CASSSKRGGNEKLFF
.	TRBJ2-7	.	TRBV5-1	TGCGCCAGCAGCTTGGGGCAGGGTAACGAGCAGTACTTC	CASSLGQGNEQYF
TRBD2	TRBJ2-3	.	TRBV6-4	TGTGCCAGGAGGAAACTAGCGCCTTGCACAGATACGCAGTATTTT	CARRKLAPCTDTQYF
.	TRBJ2-5	.	TRBV5-8	TGTGCCAGCAGTCTGGGCAGGGGACCGGCACAAGAGACCCAGTACTTC	CASSLGRGPAQETQYF
TRBD2	TRBJ2-1	.	TRBV27	TGTGCCAGCAGTTTAGACGCTAGCGGACCATCTTGGAATGAGCAGTTCTTC	CASSLDASGPSWNEQFF
.	TRBJ2-3	.	TRBV10-1	TGCGCCAGCAACCTTTCGCCGGGACTCTTGGGAGATACGCAGTATTTT	CASNLSPGLLGDTQYF
.	TRBJ2-7	few	TRBV5-1	TGCGCCAGCAGCCCCACAGGGCTGGTCTACGAGCAGTACTTC	CASSPTGLVYEQYF
TRBD1	TRBJ1-1	.	TRBV18	TGTGCCAGCTCACGACAGGGAGTAGACACTGAAGCTTTCTTT	CASSRQGVDTEAFF
TRBD2	TRBJ2-1	once	TRBV15	TGTGCCACCAGCAGAGTGCGAACCCTAGCGGGAGAGCTTGAGCAGTTCTTC	CATSRVRTLAGELEQFF
.	TRBJ2-1	.	TRBV7-2	TGTGCCAGCAGCCCCCAAAGTGAGGTTTACAATGAGCAGTTCTTC	CASSPQSEVYNEQFF
TRBD2	TRBJ2-7	.	TRBV4-2	TGTGCCAGCAGCCAAGAGGGAGCGGGGGGAGAGCAGTACTTC	CASSQEGAGGEQYF
TRBD1	TRBJ1-2	few	TRBV7-9	TGTGCCAGCAGCCCCCCGGACAGGGGTTGGGGCTACACCTTC	CASSPPDRGWGYTF
TRBD2	TRBJ2-5	.	TRBV4-1	TGCGCCAGCAGCCAAGATAGCGGGAGGGCCTATGAGACCCAGTACTTC	CASSQDSGRAYETQYF
.	TRBJ2-5	.	TRBV18	TGTGCCAGCTCACCGGGTAGGAAGCGGGAGACCCAGTACTTC	CASSPGRKRETQYF
TRBD2	TRBJ2-1	.	TRBV10-3	TGTGCCATCAGTGGGACTAGCGGGAGGCAAGTCAATGAGCAGTTCTTC	CAISGTSGRQVNEQFF
TRBD2	TRBJ2-1	.	TRBV5-1	TGCGCCAGCAGCTGGACTAGCGGGACTTACAATGAGCAGTTCTTC	CASSWTSGTYNEQFF
TRBD1	TRBJ2-1	.	TRBV5-1	TGCGCCAGCAGCTTAGTGGGACAGTCTTACAATGAGCAGTTCTTC	CASSLVGQSYNEQFF
TRBD1	TRBJ2-7	.	TRBV28	TGTGCCAGCAGCCCCCGGACAGGGACGTACGAGCAGTACTTC	CASSPRTGTYEQYF
.	TRBJ2-1	.	TRBV4-2	TGTGCCAGCAGCCAAGATAGGCTAGATGAGCAGTTCTTC	CASSQDRLDEQFF
TRBD1	TRBJ2-5	.	TRBV28	TGTGCCAGCAGTCCTACCGGGACAGGGGGCGAAGAGACCCAGTACTTC	CASSPTGTGGEETQYF
.	TRBJ2-5	.	TRBV18	TGTGCCAGCTCACCACGCGAAGAGACCCAGTACTTC	CASSPREETQYF
TRBD2	TRBJ2-1	.	TRBV5-4	TGTGCCAGCAGCTCCCTAGGGGCGGGAGGGTTCAATGAGCAGTTCTTC	CASSSLGAGGFNEQFF
.	TRBJ2-2	.	TRBV24-1	TGTGCCACCGGGGCGCGCGTCGGGGAGCTGTTTTTT	CATGARVGELFF
.	TRBJ2-1	.	TRBV7-9	TGTGCCAGCAGCTTACGGGGGGCAGGAGGTGAGCAGTTCTTC	CASSLRGAGGEQFF
.	TRBJ2-2	.	TRBV18	TGTGCCAGCTCATCCGGGATCAACACCGGGGAGCTGTTTTTT	CASSSGINTGELFF
TRBD1	TRBJ2-1	few	TRBV7-2	TGTGCCAGCAGCTTAGGACAGGGGGCGAAGTTCTTC	CASSLGQGAKFF
.	TRBJ2-4	.	TRBV6-2/TRBV6-3	TGTGCCAGCAGTTACGGACTAGCCAAAAACATTCAGTACTTC	CASSYGLAKNIQYF
TRBD2	TRBJ2-3	.	TRBV13	TGTGCCAGCAGCTTAGGCCCTGGCGGGAGAGAGACCCCACGCACAGATACGCAGTATTTT	CASSLGPGGRETPRTDTQYF
TRBD1	TRBJ1-6	.	TRBV27	TGTGCCAGCAGTCCTCCTCCTAGACAGGGGTCCGTTTCACCCCTCCACTTT	CASSPPPRQGSVSPLHF
.	TRBJ1-2	.	TRBV9	TGTGCCAGCAGCACGGGACTAACTATAGACTATGGCTACACCTTC	CASSTGLTIDYGYTF
.	TRBJ2-4	.	TRBV28	TGTGCCAGCACCCAGGGTACGGGGGACATTCAGTACTTC	CASTQGTGDIQYF
TRBD2	TRBJ2-7	.	TRBV10-3	TGTGCCGTGTCGCCCGGGACTAGCGACGAGCAGTACTTC	CAVSPGTSDEQYF
TRBD1	TRBJ2-7	once	TRBV28	TGTGCCAGCATCTTCGGACAGGGCAGGTACGAGCAGTACTTC	CASIFGQGRYEQYF
TRBD2	TRBJ2-7	.	TRBV28	TGTGCCAGCAATAGCGGGAGTATAGTCGGAATCGACGAGCAGTACTTC	CASNSGSIVGIDEQYF
.	TRBJ2-5	.	TRBV28	TGTGCCAGCAGTCCCCCGCGGAGGCTAGGGGGCCAAGAGACCCAGTACTTC	CASSPPRRLGGQETQYF
.	TRBJ1-5	.	TRBV5-1	TGCGCCAGCAGCTTGGACAGGGCCGATAGCAATCAGCCCCAGCATTTT	CASSLDRADSNQPQHF
.	TRBJ2-3	.	TRBV6-1	TGTGCCAGCAGTGAAGCGAGTTCTTTTGTTTCGCCCCGGGTTACGCAGTATTTT	CASSEASSFVSPRVTQYF
.	TRBJ1-1	.	TRBV28	TGTGCCAGCACCCGCGACAGGTACACTGAAGCTTTCTTT	CASTRDRYTEAFF
TRBD2	TRBJ2-5	.	TRBV25-1	TGTGCCAGCAGTAGGGCGGGAGGGCAAGAGACCCAGTACTTC	CASSRAGGQETQYF
.	TRBJ1-4	.	TRBV7-8	TGTGCCAGCAGCTTAGGTCAGGGGTGGTATGAAAAACTGTTTTTT	CASSLGQGWYEKLFF